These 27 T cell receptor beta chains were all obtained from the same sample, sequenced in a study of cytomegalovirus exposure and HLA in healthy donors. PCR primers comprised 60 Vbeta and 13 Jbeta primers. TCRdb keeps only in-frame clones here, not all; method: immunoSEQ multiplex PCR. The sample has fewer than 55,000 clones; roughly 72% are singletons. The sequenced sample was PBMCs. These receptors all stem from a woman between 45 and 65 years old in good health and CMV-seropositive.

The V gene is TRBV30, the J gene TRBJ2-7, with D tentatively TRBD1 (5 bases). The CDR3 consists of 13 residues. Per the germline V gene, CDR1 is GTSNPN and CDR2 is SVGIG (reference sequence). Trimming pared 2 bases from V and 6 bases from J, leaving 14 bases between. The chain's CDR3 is CAWSLAGYGEQYF. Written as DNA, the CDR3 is TGTGCCTGGAGTCTGGCAGGGTACGGCGAGCAGTACTTC.

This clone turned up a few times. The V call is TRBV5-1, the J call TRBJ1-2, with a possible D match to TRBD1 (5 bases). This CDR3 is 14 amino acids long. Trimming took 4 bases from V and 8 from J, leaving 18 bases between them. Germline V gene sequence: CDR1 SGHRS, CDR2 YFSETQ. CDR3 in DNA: TGCGCCAGCAGCCCACGGAGGGGCGCGGGGGGCTACACCTTC. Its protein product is CASSPRRGAGGYTF.

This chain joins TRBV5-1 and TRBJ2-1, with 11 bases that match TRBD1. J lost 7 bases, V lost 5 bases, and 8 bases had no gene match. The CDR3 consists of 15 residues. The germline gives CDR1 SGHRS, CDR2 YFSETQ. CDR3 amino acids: CASSVGTGGRNEQFF. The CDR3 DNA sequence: TGCGCCAGCAGTGTCGGGACAGGGGGTAGGAATGAGCAGTTCTTC.

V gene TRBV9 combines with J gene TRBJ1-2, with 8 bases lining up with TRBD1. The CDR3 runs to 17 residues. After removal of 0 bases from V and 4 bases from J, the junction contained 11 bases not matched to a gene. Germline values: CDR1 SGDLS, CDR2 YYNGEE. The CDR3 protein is CASSVGGGGQGPYGYTF. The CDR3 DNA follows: TGTGCCAGCAGCGTAGGCGGGGGAGGACAGGGACCCTATGGCTACACCTTC.

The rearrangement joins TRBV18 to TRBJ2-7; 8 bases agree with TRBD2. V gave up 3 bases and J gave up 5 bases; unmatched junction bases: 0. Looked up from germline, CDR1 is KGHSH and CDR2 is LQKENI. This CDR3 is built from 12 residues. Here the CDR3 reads CASSPSGDEQYF. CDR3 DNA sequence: TGTGCCAGCTCACCTAGCGGGGACGAGCAGTACTTC.

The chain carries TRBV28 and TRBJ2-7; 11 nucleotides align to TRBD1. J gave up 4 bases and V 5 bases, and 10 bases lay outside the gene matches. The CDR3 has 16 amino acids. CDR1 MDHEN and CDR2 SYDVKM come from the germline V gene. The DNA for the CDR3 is TGTGCCAGCAGTCCTATAGGGGGGACAGGGGGATACGAGCAGTACTTC. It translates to CASSPIGGTGGYEQYF.

The CDR3 sequence is CASSSGTANTDTQYF. In DNA form, the CDR3 reads TGCGCCAGCAGCTCCGGGACAGCCAACACAGATACGCAGTATTTT. The rearrangement uses TRBV5-1 and TRBJ2-3; TRBD1 agrees at 7 bases. The CDR3 length is 15 residues. V shed 3 bases and J 2 bases; nucleotides not matched to a gene: 6. Germline V gene data show CDR1 as SGHRS and CDR2 as YFSETQ.

The CDR3 DNA is TGTGCCACCAGCAGAGATCTAGGACAGGCTTCTGGAAACACCATATATTTT. It specifies CATSRDLGQASGNTIYF. The J gene is TRBJ1-3, the V gene TRBV15; 7 bases are shared with TRBD1. This CDR3 is 17 amino acids long. Germline V CDR1 and CDR2: LNHNV, YYDKDF (reference sequence). Losses at the gene ends were 0 bases for V and 1 base for J; bases not matched to a gene: 6.

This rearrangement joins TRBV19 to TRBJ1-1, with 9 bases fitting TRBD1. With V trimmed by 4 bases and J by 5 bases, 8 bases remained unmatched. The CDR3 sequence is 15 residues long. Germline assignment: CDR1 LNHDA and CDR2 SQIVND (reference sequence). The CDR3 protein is CASSTHRGRNTEAFF. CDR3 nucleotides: TGTGCCAGTAGTACTCACAGGGGGCGAAATACTGAAGCTTTCTTT.

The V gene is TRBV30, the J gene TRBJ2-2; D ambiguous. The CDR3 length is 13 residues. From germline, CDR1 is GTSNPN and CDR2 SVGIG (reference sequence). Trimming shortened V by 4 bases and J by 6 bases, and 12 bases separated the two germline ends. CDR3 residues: CAWNRLHAGELFF. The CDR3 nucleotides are TGTGCCTGGAACCGACTCCATGCCGGGGAGCTGTTTTTT.

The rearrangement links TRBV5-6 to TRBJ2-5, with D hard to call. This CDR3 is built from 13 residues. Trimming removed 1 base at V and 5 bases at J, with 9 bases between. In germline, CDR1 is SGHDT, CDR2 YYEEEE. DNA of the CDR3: TGTGCCAGCAGCTTGTACAGCACCGAGACCCAGTACTTC. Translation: CASSLYSTETQYF.

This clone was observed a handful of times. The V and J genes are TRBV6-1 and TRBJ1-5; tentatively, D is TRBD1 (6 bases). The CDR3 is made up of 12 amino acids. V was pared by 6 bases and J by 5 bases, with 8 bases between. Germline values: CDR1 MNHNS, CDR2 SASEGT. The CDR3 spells CASRRQDQPQHF. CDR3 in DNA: TGTGCCAGCAGGAGACAGGATCAGCCCCAGCATTTT.

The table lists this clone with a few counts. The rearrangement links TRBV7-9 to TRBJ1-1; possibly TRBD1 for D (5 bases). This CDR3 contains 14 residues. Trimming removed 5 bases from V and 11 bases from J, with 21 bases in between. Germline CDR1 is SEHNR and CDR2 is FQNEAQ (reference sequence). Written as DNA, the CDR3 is TGTGCCAGCAGCAACGCGGAGGGGACGTACCGGGCTTTCTTT. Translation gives CASSNAEGTYRAFF.

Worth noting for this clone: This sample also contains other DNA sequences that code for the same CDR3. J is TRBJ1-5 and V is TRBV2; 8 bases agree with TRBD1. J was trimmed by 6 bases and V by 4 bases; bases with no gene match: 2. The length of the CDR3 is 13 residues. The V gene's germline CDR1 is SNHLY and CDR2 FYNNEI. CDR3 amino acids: CASSGTGRQPQHF. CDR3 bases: TGTGCCAGCAGTGGGACAGGGCGTCAGCCCCAGCATTTT. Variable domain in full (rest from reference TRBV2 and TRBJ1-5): EPEVTQTPSHQVTQMGQEVILRCVPISNHLYFYWYRQILGQKVEFLVSFYNNEISEKSEIFDDQFSVERPDGSNFTLKIRSTKLEDSAMYFCASSGTGRQPQHFGDGTRLSIL.

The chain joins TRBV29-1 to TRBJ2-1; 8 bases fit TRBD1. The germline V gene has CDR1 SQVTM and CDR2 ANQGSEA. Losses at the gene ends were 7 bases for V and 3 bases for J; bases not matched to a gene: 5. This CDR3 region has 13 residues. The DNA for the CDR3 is TGCAGCGCAGAGGACAGGGACTACAATGAGCAGTTCTTC. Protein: CSAEDRDYNEQFF.

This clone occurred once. CDR3 sequence: CASSTSTGPPYGYTF. The CDR3 DNA reads TGTGCCAGTAGTACGTCGACAGGGCCCCCCTATGGCTACACCTTC. The chain joins TRBV19 to TRBJ1-2; 7 bases are a match to TRBD1. The length of the CDR3 is 15 residues. Trimming at V came to 4 bases and at J to 4 bases, leaving 9 bases not matched to a gene. Per the germline V gene, CDR1 is LNHDA and CDR2 is SQIVND (reference sequence).

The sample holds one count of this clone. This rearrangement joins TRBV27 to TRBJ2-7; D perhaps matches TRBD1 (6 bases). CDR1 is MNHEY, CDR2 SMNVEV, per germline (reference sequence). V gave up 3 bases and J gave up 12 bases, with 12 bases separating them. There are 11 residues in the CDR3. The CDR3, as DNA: TGTGCCAGCAGTTTTGGGCAGGGGCTGTACTTC. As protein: CASSFGQGLYF.

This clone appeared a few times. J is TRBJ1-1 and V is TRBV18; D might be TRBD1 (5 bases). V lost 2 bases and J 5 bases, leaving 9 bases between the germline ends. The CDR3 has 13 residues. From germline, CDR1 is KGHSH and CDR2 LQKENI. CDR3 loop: CASSPGGVTEAFF. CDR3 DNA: TGTGCCAGCTCACCAGGGGGGGTTACTGAAGCTTTCTTT.

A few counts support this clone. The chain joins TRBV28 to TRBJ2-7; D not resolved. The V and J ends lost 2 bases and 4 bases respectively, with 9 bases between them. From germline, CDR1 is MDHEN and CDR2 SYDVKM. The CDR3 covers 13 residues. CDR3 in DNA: TGTGCCAGCAGTTTAAGACAAAATTACGAGCAGTACTTC. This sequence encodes CASSLRQNYEQYF.

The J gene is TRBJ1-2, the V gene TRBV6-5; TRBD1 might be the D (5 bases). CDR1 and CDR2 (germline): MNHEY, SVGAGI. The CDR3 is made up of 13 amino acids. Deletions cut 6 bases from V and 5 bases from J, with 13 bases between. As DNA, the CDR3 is TGTGCCAGCAGCCCCAAGGGGTTGTATGGCTACACCTTC. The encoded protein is CASSPKGLYGYTF.

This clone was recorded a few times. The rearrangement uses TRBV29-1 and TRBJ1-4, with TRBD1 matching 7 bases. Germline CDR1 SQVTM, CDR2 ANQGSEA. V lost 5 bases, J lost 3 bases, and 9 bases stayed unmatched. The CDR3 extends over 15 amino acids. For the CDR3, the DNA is TGCAGCGTTCGCCCAACGGGACAGTCTAATGAAAAACTGTTTTTT. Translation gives CSVRPTGQSNEKLFF.

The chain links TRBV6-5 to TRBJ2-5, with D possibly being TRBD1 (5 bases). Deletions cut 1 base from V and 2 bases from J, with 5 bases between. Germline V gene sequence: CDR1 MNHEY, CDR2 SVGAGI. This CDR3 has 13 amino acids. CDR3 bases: TGTGCCAGCAGTTACTACAGGCAAGAGACCCAGTACTTC. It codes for CASSYYRQETQYF.

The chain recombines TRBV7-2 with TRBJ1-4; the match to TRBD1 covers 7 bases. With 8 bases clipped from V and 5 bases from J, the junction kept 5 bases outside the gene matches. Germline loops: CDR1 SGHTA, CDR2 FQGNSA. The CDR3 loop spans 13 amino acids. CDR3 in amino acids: CASSGQWNEKLFF. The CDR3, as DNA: TGTGCCAGCTCGGGACAGTGGAATGAAAAACTGTTTTTT. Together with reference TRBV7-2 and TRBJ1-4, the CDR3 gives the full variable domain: GAGVSQSPSNKVTEKGKDVELRCDPISGHTALYWYRQSLGQGLEFLIYFQGNSAPDKSGLPSDRFSAERTGGSVSTLTIQRTQQEDSAVYLCASSGQWNEKLFFGSGTQLSVL.

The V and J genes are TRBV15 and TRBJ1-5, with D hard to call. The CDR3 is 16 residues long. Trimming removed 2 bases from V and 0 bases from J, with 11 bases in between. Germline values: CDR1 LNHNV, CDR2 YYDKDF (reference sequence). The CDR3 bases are TGTGCCACCAGCAGAAAAGCAGACTATAGCAATCAGCCCCAGCATTTT. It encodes CATSRKADYSNQPQHF. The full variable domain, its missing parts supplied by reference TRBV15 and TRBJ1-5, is DAMVIQNPRYQVTQFGKPVTLSCSQTLNHNVMYWYQQKSSQAPKLLFHYYDKDFNNEADTPDNFQSRRPNTSFCFLDIRSPGLGDTAMYLCATSRKADYSNQPQHFGDGTRLSIL.

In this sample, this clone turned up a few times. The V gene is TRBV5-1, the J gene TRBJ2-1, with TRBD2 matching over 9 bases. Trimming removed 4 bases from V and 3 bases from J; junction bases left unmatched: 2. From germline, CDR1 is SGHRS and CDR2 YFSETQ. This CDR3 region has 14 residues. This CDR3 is CASSRLAVYNEQFF. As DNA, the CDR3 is TGCGCCAGCAGCCGACTAGCGGTCTACAATGAGCAGTTCTTC.

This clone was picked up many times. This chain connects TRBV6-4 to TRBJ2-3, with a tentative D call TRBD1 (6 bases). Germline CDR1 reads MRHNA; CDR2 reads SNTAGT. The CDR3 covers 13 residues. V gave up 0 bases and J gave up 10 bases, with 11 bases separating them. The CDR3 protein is CASSDSTAGAQYF. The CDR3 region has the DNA TGTGCCAGCAGTGACTCGACGGCAGGGGCGCAGTATTTT.

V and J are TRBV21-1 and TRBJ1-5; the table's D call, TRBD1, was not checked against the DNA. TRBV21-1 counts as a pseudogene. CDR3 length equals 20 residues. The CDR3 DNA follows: TGTGCCAGCAGCGTACGCTCCGGGACAGGGGTCGAGGATAGCAATCAGCCCCAGCATTTT. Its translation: CASSVRSGTGVEDSNQPQHF.